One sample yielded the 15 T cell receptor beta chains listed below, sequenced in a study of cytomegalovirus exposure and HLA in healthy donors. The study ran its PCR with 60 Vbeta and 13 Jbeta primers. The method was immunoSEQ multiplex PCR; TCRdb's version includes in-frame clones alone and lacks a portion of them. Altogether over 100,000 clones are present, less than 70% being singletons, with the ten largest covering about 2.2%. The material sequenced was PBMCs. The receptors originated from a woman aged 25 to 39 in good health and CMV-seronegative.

The DNA of the CDR3 is TGCGCCAGCAGCCAACCCGACAGGCTAAGGACTGAAGCTTTCTTT. This encodes CASSQPDRLRTEAFF. The rearrangement joins TRBV4-3 to TRBJ1-1, with D tentatively TRBD1 (6 bases). V lost 2 bases, J lost 5 bases, and 15 bases lay in between. This CDR3 comprises 15 residues. Germline loops: CDR1 LGHNA, CDR2 YSLEER.

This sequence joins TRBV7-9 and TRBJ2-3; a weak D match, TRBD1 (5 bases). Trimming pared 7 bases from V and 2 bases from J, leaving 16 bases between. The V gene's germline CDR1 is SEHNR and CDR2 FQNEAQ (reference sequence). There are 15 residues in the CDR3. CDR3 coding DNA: TGTGCCAGCACCCGCCGACAGCTGAACACAGATACGCAGTATTTT. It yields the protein CASTRRQLNTDTQYF.

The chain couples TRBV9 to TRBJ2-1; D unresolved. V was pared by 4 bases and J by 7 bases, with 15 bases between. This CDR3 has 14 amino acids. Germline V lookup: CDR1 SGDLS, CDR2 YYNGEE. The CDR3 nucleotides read TGTGCCAGCAGCCCAGTCCCTAGGTCGAATGAGCAGTTCTTC. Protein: CASSPVPRSNEQFF.

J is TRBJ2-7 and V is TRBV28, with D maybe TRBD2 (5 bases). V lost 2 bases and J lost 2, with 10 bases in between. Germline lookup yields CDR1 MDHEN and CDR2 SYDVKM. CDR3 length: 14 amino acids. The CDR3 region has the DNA TGTGCCAGCAGTTTAGGACTTGTTGCCTACGAGCAGTACTTC. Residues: CASSLGLVAYEQYF.

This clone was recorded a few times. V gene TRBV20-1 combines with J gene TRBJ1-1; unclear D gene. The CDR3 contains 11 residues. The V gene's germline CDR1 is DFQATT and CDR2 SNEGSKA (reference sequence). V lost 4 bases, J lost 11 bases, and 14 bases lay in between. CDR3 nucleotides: TGCAGTGCTACGCCGGATAGAGGGGCTTTCTTT. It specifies CSATPDRGAFF.

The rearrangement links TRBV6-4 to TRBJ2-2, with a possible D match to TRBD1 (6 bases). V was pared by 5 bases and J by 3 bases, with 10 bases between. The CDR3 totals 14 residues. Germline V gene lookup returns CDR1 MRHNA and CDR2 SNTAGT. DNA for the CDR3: TGTGCCAGCAGTAGACAGGCAGACACCGGGGAGCTGTTTTTT. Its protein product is CASSRQADTGELFF.

Written as DNA, the CDR3 is TGTGCCAGCAGTGCCTCAGGGCTCCCTGAAGCTTTCTTT. Encoded protein: CASSASGLPEAFF. The chain recombines TRBV2 with TRBJ1-1, with D possibly being TRBD1 (5 bases). The CDR3 covers 13 residues. Germline CDR1 is SNHLY and CDR2 is FYNNEI. The germline V and J ends were trimmed by 4 bases and 6 bases, with 12 bases remaining between them.

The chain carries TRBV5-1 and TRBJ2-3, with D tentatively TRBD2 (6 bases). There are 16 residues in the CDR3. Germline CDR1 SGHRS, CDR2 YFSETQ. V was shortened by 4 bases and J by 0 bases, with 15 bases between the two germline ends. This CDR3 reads CASSPMGGASTDTQYF. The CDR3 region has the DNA TGCGCCAGCAGCCCCATGGGGGGAGCAAGCACAGATACGCAGTATTTT.

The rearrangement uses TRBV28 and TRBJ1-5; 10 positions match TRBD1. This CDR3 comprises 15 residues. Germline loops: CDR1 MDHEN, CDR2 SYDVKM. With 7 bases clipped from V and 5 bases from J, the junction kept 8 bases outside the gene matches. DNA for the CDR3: TGTGCCAGCATTATGACGGGGACAGGGGATCAGCCCCAGCATTTT. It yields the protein CASIMTGTGDQPQHF.

The CDR3 spells CASSLGGLASAYEQYF. Here the CDR3 DNA reads TGTGCCAGCAGCTTGGGTGGTCTAGCGTCGGCCTACGAGCAGTACTTC. The chain couples TRBV5-6 to TRBJ2-7, with D possibly matching TRBD2 (6 bases). The CDR3 totals 16 residues. The germline V gene encodes CDR1 SGHDT and CDR2 YYEEEE. V was cut by 0 bases and J by 2 bases, with 15 bases left in between.

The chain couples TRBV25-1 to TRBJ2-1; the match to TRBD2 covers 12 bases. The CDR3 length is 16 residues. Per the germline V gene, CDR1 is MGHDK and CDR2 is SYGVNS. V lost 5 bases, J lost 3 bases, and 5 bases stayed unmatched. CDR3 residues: CASSKTSGGLYNEQFF. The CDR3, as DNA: TGTGCCAGCAGTAAGACTAGCGGGGGCCTCTACAATGAGCAGTTCTTC.

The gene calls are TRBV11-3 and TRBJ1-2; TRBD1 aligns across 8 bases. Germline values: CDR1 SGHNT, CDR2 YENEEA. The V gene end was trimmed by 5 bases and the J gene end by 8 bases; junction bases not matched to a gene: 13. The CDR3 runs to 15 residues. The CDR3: CASSQGQGASNGYTF. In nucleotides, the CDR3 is TGTGCCAGCAGCCAAGGACAGGGTGCATCAAACGGCTACACCTTC.

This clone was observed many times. The CDR3 DNA reads TGTGCCAGCAGTGAAGCGGAGGCAGGGGGCTATGGCTACACCTTC. Translating gives CASSEAEAGGYGYTF. V usage is TRBV6-1 and J usage is TRBJ1-2, with TRBD1 matching over 7 bases. V was pared by 0 bases and J by 4 bases, with 5 bases of the junction left unmatched. The CDR3 sequence is 15 residues long. CDR1 and CDR2 (germline): MNHNS, SASEGT.

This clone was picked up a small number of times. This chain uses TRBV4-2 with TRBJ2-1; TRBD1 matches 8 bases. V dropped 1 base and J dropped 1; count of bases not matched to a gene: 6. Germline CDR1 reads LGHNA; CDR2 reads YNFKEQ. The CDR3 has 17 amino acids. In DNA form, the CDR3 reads TGTGCCAGCAGCCAAGTCGCCCAGGGGGCGTCCTACAATGAGCAGTTCTTC. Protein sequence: CASSQVAQGASYNEQFF.

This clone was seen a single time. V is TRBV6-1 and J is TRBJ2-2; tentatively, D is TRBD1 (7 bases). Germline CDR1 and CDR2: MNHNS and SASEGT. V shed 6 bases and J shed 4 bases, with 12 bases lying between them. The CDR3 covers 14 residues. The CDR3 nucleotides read TGTGCCAGCAGCGCAGGGGGGATCACCGGGGAGCTGTTTTTT. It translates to CASSAGGITGELFF.